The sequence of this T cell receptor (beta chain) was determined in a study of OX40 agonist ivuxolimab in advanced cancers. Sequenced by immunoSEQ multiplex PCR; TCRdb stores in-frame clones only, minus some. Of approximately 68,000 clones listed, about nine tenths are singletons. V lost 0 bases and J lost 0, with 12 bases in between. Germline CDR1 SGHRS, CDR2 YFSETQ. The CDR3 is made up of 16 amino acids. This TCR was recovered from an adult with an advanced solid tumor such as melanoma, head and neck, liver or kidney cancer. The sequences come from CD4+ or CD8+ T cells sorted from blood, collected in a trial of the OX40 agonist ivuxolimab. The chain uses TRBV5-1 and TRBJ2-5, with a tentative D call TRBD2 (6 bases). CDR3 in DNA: TGCGCCAGCAGCTTGGCCAGCGGGTATTACCAAGAGACCCAGTACTTC. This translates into CASSLASGYYQETQYF.